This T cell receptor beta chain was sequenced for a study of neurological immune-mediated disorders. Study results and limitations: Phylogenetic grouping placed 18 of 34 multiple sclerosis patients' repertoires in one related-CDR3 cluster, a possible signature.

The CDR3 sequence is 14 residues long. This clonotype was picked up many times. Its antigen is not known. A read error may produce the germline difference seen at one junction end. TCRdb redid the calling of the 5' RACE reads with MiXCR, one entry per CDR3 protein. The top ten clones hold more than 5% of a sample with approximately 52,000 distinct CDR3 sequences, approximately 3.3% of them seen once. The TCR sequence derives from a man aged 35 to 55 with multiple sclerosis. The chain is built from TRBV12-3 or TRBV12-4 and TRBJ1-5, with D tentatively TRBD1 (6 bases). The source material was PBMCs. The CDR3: CASSLEGGTQPQNF. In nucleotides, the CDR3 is TGTGCCAGCAGTTTAGAGGGGGGAACCCAGCCCCAGAATTTT.